This entry is about one TCR beta chain. The sample holds a few counts of this clone. Its antigen has not been determined. The input lacks base qualities; no much larger clone sits a single base away. Another Seattle source contributed samples from volunteer blood donors who had recovered from COVID-19. Each collaborating institution followed its own protocols to collect whole blood in K2EDTA tubes. Collaborator samples were shipped for TCRbeta analysis as frozen whole blood, isolated PBMCs, or DNA extracted from either sample type. This record comes from a study of blood T cell repertoires in COVID-19 (dated by TCRdb to 2018 to 2020). With regard to the full study: The collaborator samples originated in the United States, Italy and Spain and spanned the acute and convalescent phases of COVID-19. The samples were drawn from two sources: the first 160 participants of the ongoing ImmuneRACE study, and about 1,300 subjects contributed by 6 global collaborators. The repertoires were made available in a free public database intended to serve as a resource for research on the immune response to SARS-CoV-2. Where available, HLA class I and class II types were taken from metadata supplied by the sample provider and were not determined by assay-based typing. The material from the prospective study consisted of cDNA or gDNA derived from T cells, B-cell-depleted T cells, or PBMCs. Deeply sampled blood TCRbeta repertoires from subjects exposed to, actively infected with, or recovered from COVID-19 were included in the dataset. A de-identified subject ID, COVID-19 status, age in years and sex were almost always included in the sample metadata.

The CDR1 and CDR2 encoded by the germline V gene are MNHEY and SVGAGI. The CDR3, from cysteine to phenylalanine, totals 14 residues. The DNA shown is the 42-base CDR3, in frame from base 1. Trimming at the junction amounts to 0 bases on V and 5 bases on J, and the germline ends lie 10 bases apart. The immunoSEQ Assay, a bias-controlled multiplex PCR, was used to amplify TCRbeta CDR3 regions from genomic DNA. The authors processed their data as follows. The number of nucleated cells in each sample was estimated from the amplification of reference gene primers within the assay. To quantify the absolute abundance of each unique TCRbeta CDR3 rearrangement, sequence reads were collapsed and filtered. For each sample, productive Simpson clonality was calculated as the square root of Simpson's diversity index across productive rearrangements. What TCRdb holds here is the immuneACCESS table cut down to in-frame rearrangements. Part of the clones is not present; checked against another copy, under half of the missing clones reflect an unresolved V gene, and the others are unexplained. V and J calls and clone size follow that table, whereas D and trimming were derived from the DNA. Within this sample are about 250,000 clones, with roughly 87% of them counted one time only. The leading ten clones occupy 4% to 5% of the sample.

Study-level results and caveats: The amount of clinical and demographic metadata varied by source and participant and was provided uncurated.

In this chain, TRBV6-5 is recombined with TRBJ1-2; the D segment could be TRBD1, given 5 matching bases. This clonotype was obtained from a woman in her forties who had recovered from COVID-19. The sequencing input was peripheral blood. CDR3 sequence: CASSYSAGKYGYTF. The nucleotide sequence reads as follows: TGTGCCAGCAGTTACTCTGCAGGGAAGTATGGCTACACCTTC.